This passage covers 8 T cell receptor beta chains from one sample sequenced in a study of T-cell reconstitution after alpha-beta-depleted transplantation in children. Preparing the TCRbeta library involved the use of unique molecular identifiers. MiXCR, run by TCRdb on the PCR reads, gives a single entry per CDR3 protein. The sample records more than 400,000 distinct CDR3 sequences, roughly an eighth being singletons. The material sequenced was PBMCs, mostly from graft donor cells, taken 180 days after TCRalphabeta/CD19-depleted stem cell transplant. The receptor set was obtained from a female patient aged 2-9 years who had a stem cell transplant for aplastic anemia, so the T cells may come from the graft donor.

This rearrangement joins TRBV20-1 to TRBJ2-2; the D gene is possibly TRBD1 (6 bases). The germline gives CDR1 DFQATT, CDR2 SNEGSKA (reference sequence). The CDR3 extends over 14 amino acids. The V and J ends lost 5 bases and 4 bases respectively, with 14 bases between them. The DNA for the CDR3 is TGCAGTGCTTCCGGGCCCAGGGGCACCGGGGAGCTGTTTTTT. This gives the protein CSASGPRGTGELFF.

This clonotype occurred many times. The chain uses TRBV7-3 and TRBJ2-5, with 13 bases lining up with TRBD2. The germline gives CDR1 SGHTA, CDR2 FQGTGA. The CDR3 consists of 15 residues. The ends lost 5 bases at V and 6 bases at J; junction bases unmatched: 6. CDR3 in DNA: TGTGCCAGCAGCCCCGGGACTAGCGGGGTAAAGACCCAGTACTTC. Its protein is CASSPGTSGVKTQYF.

The V and J genes are TRBV14 and TRBJ2-1; tentatively, D is TRBD2 (6 bases). Germline loops: CDR1 SGHDN, CDR2 FVKESK. The CDR3 sequence is 13 residues long. V was trimmed by 3 bases and J by 8 bases, leaving 11 bases between them. The CDR3 DNA reads TGTGCCAGCAGCCAGCTAGCGTACCATGAGCAGTTCTTC. Translated, it gives CASSQLAYHEQFF.

The genes are TRBV7-2 and TRBJ2-5; 11 nucleotides line up with TRBD1. Germline values: CDR1 SGHTA, CDR2 FQGNSA. J gave up 4 bases and V 6 bases, and 7 bases lay outside the gene matches. The CDR3 consists of 15 residues. The CDR3 DNA reads TGTGCCAGCAGTGGACAGGGGGCGCGTCGAGAGACCCAGTACTTC. Encoded protein: CASSGQGARRETQYF. The variable domain in full, completed from reference TRBV7-2 and TRBJ2-5, reads GAGVSQSPSNKVTEKGKDVELRCDPISGHTALYWYRQSLGQGLEFLIYFQGNSAPDKSGLPSDRFSAERTGGSVSTLTIQRTQQEDSAVYLCASSGQGARRETQYFGPGTRLLVL.

This clonotype was observed many times. The genes are TRBV5-1 and TRBJ1-1; D is unclear. Germline lookup yields CDR1 SGHRS and CDR2 YFSETQ. The length of the CDR3 is 14 residues. V was cut by 4 bases and J by 5 bases, with 15 bases left in between. The CDR3 DNA reads TGCGCCAGCAGCCAAAACTTCGAGGGTACTGAAGCTTTCTTT. It translates to CASSQNFEGTEAFF.

The rearrangement joins TRBV28 to TRBJ2-3, with a tentative D call TRBD2 (6 bases). Trimming stripped 3 bases from V and 3 bases from J, with 13 bases between. CDR1 and CDR2 from the germline V gene are MDHEN and SYDVKM. This CDR3 is 15 amino acids long. The CDR3 region is CASSFDGRFTDTQYF. CDR3 in DNA: TGTGCCAGCAGTTTTGACGGGAGATTTACAGATACGCAGTATTTT.

With respect to this clonotype: This could be a read error, since a much larger clone is one nucleotide away. The chain joins TRBV12-3 or TRBV12-4 to TRBJ2-4; D may match TRBD1 or TRBD2 (5 bases each). The CDR3 totals 13 residues. The CDR3 here is CVSTPIMGDKEYF. The DNA of the CDR3 is TGTGTCAGCACCCCAATAATGGGGGATAAAGAGTACTTC.

This clonotype was detected only a few times. The chain employs TRBV29-1 and TRBJ2-7, with a tentative D call TRBD2 (6 bases). The CDR3 spans 18 residues. V was pared by 1 base and J by 1 base, with 23 bases between. The germline gives CDR1 SQVTM, CDR2 ANQGSEA. CDR3 protein: CSVEGIAGDSPGSYEQYF. The CDR3 DNA is TGCAGCGTTGAAGGTATCGCCGGGGACTCCCCGGGGTCCTACGAGCAGTACTTC.